This T cell receptor beta chain is from a study of blood T cell repertoires in COVID-19. Study summary: Sites in the United States, Italy and Spain provided acute and convalescent COVID-19 samples.

The V and J ends lost 0 bases and 4 bases, in that order; junction bases with no gene match: 9. Per the germline V gene, CDR1 is SGHAT and CDR2 is FQNNGV. The CDR3 spans 17 residues. In the original processing: Quantification of nucleated cells was approximated via reference gene primer amplification. Libraries were prepared by immunoSEQ multiplex PCR; TCRdb keeps only in-frame clonotypes and omits some of them. That table supplies the V and J calls and clone size; D and trimming were determined from the DNA. The table includes about 300,000 clones, 86% detected once. Sequenced: PBMCs or T cells enriched from blood (not recorded which). This receptor was identified in a man aged 25-45 years who had recovered from COVID-19. The gene calls are TRBV11-2 and TRBJ1-2, with TRBD1 matching 9 bases. For the CDR3, the DNA is TGTGCCAGCAGCTTAGAGGACAGGGACAGGGAGACCTATGGCTACACCTTC. Its translation: CASSLEDRDRETYGYTF.